Listed here are 9 T cell receptor beta chains from one sample, sequenced in a study of T-cell memory formation after mild COVID-19. TCRdb independently ran MiXCR on the 5' RACE reads; one entry per CDR3 protein. The sample lists 450,000 to 650,000 distinct CDR3 sequences, 15% to 20% occurring once. The sequenced sample consisted of PBMCs or a T cell subset sorted from them (not recorded which). These receptors all stem from an adult woman who had mild COVID-19 (a few samples of this study predate the infection). Cell type and time point are not known.

In its sample, this clonotype was seen a few times. CDR3 sequence reads: CASSRNLDRGGAEQYF. The CDR3 nucleotides are TGTGCCAGCAGCCGAAACCTGGACAGGGGGGGCGCCGAGCAGTACTTC. The V and J genes are TRBV12-3 or TRBV12-4 and TRBJ2-7; 10 bases map to TRBD1. The length of the CDR3 is 16 residues. Germline trimming cut 6 bases from V and 6 bases from J; bases unmatched to any gene: 14.

J is TRBJ2-2 and V is TRBV12-3 or TRBV12-4, with TRBD2 as a possible D gene (6 bases). The CDR3 is 15 amino acids. V dropped 2 bases and J dropped 8 bases, with 15 bases sitting between them. This chain's CDR3 is CASSLQSLGTGELFF. DNA for the CDR3: TGTGCCAGCAGTTTACAGTCCCTTGGGACTGGGGAGCTGTTTTTT.

The V call is TRBV24-1, the J call TRBJ2-1, with 9 bases aligning to TRBD2. CDR1 and CDR2 from the germline V gene are KGHDR and SFDVKD. The CDR3 has 15 amino acids. With V trimmed by 5 bases and J by 7 bases, 8 bases remained unmatched. DNA for the CDR3: TGTGCCACCAGTGTCGCGGGAGGGATCCGTAATGAGCAGTTCTTC. This sequence encodes CATSVAGGIRNEQFF.

V usage is TRBV28 and J usage is TRBJ1-1, with D unresolved. The CDR3 spans 15 residues. V lost 2 bases and J lost 0, with 10 bases in between. Germline V gene lookup returns CDR1 MDHEN and CDR2 SYDVKM. CDR3 protein: CASSLEEALNTEAFF. Here the CDR3 DNA reads TGTGCCAGCAGTTTAGAGGAGGCCTTGAACACTGAAGCTTTCTTT.

This clonotype has a handful of counts. J is TRBJ1-2 and V is TRBV6-2 or TRBV6-3; 7 bases align to TRBD1. Germline V gene data show CDR1 as MNHEY and CDR2 as SVGEGT. Trimming took 0 bases from V and 0 from J; bases not matched to a gene: 7. The CDR3 length is 17 residues. DNA of the CDR3: TGTGCCAGCAGTTACTCAACAGGGGACTTTGCTAACTATGGCTACACCTTC. Amino acid sequence: CASSYSTGDFANYGYTF.

This chain joins TRBV12-3 or TRBV12-4 and TRBJ1-1; D not certain. V shed 3 bases and J shed 5 bases, with 10 bases lying between them. CDR3 size: 13 residues. The CDR3 DNA reads as TGTGCCAGCAGTTTCGTCTTGGAGACTGAAGCTTTCTTT. Its translation is CASSFVLETEAFF.

The V call is TRBV12-3 or TRBV12-4, the J call TRBJ1-5; possibly TRBD1 for D (6 bases). The CDR3 is 14 residues long. Trimming cost V 3 bases and J 7 bases, with 13 bases left between them. The CDR3 region has the DNA TGTGCCAGCAGTTTGGGGGGGCTACGGCAGCCCCAGCATTTT. It codes for CASSLGGLRQPQHF.

This clonotype occurred a few times. The rearrangement links TRBV4-3 to TRBJ2-1; TRBD1 agrees at 7 bases. The CDR3 covers 16 residues. Per germline, CDR1 LGHNA and CDR2 YSLEER. V lost 1 base and J lost 1; bases outside the gene matches: 4. CDR3 amino acids: CASSQAGQDSYNEQFF. The DNA of the CDR3 is TGCGCCAGCAGCCAAGCCGGACAGGATTCCTACAATGAGCAGTTCTTC.

There are a few counts of this clonotype. This sequence joins TRBV30 and TRBJ1-1; TRBD1 agrees at 10 bases. The CDR3 runs to 15 residues. The V gene's germline CDR1 is GTSNPN and CDR2 SVGIG (reference sequence). J was trimmed by 4 bases and V by 1 base; bases with no gene match: 6. CDR3 sequence reads: CAWSAAGQGSTEAFF. The CDR3 DNA reads TGTGCCTGGAGTGCGGCGGGACAGGGGAGCACTGAAGCTTTCTTT.